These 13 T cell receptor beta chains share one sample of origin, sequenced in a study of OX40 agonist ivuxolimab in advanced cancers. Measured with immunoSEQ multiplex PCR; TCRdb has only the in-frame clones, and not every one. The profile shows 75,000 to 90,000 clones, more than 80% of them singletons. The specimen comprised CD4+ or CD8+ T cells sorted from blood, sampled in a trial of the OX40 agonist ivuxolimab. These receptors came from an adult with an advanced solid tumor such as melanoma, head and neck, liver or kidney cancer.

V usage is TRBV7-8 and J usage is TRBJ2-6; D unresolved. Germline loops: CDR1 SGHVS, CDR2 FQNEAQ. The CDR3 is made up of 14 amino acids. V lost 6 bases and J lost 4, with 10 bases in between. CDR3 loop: CASRIGSGANVLTF. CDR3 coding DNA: TGTGCCAGCAGAATAGGTAGCGGGGCCAACGTCCTGACTTTC.

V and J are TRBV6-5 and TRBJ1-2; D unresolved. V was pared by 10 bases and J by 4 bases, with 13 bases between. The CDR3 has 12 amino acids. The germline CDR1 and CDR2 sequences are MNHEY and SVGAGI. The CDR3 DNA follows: TGTGCCACCCTGGGTGGGAGCTATGGCTACACCTTC. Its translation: CATLGGSYGYTF.

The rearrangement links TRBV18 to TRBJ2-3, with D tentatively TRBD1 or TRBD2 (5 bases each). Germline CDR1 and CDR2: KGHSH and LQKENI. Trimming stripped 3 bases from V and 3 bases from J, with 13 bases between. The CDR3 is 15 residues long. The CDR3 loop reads CASSPEGWGTDTQYF. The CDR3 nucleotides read TGTGCCAGCTCACCTGAGGGCTGGGGGACAGATACGCAGTATTTT. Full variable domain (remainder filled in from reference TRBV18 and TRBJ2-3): NAGVMQNPRHLVRRRGQEARLRCSPMKGHSHVYWYRQLPEEGLKFMVYLQKENIIDESGMPKERFSAEFPKEGPSILRIQQVVRGDSAAYFCASSPEGWGTDTQYFGPGTRLTVL.

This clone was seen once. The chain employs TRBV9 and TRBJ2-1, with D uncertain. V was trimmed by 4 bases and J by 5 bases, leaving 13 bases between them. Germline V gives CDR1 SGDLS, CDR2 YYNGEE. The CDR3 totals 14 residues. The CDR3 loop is CASSTQSDNNEQFF. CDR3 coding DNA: TGTGCCAGCAGCACTCAGAGCGACAACAATGAGCAGTTCTTC.

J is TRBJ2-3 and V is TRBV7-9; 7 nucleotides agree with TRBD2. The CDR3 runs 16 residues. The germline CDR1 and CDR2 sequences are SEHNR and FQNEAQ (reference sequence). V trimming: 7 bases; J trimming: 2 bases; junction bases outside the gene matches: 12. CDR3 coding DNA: TGTGCCAGCACCGTTCCTCCTGCGGGGGACACAGATACGCAGTATTTT. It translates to CASTVPPAGDTDTQYF.

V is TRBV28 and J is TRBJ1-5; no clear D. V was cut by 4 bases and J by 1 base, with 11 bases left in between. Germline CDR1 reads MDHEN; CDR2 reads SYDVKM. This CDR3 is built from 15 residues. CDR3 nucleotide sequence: TGTGCCAGCAGTTCCCCAAGGGTAAGCAATCAGCCCCAGCATTTT. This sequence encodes CASSSPRVSNQPQHF.

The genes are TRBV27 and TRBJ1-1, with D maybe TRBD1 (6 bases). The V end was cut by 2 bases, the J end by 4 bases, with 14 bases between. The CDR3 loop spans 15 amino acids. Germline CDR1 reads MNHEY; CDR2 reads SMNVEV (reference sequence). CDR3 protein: CASSLGPQGSTEAFF. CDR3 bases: TGTGCCAGCAGTTTAGGGCCTCAGGGGTCCACTGAAGCTTTCTTT.

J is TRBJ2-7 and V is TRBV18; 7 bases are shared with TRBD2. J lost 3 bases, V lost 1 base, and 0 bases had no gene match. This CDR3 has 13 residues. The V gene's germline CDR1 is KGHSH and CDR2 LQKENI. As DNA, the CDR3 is TGTGCCAGCTCACCACTAGCGGGCTACGAGCAGTACGTC. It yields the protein CASSPLAGYEQYV.

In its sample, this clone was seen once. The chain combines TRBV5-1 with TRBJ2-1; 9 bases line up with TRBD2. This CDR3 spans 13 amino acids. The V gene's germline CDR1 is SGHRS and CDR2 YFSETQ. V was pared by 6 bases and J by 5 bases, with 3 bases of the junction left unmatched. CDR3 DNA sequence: TGCGCCAGCAAAAGCGGGAGGCACAATGAGCAGTTCTTC. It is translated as CASKSGRHNEQFF.

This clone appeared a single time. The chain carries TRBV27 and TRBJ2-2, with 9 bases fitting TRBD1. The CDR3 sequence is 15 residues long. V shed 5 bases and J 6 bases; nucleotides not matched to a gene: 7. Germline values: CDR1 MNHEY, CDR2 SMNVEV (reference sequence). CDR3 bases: TGTGCCAGCAGTCCTTACAGGGGGCAGGCCGGGGAGCTGTTTTTT. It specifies CASSPYRGQAGELFF.

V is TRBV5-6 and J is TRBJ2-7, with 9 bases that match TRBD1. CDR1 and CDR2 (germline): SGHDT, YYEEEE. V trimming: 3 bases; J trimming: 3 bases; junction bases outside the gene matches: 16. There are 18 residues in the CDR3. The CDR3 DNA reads TGTGCCAGCAGCTCGGGACAGGGAGTCGACTTGACTGACTACGAGCAGTACTTC. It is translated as CASSSGQGVDLTDYEQYF.

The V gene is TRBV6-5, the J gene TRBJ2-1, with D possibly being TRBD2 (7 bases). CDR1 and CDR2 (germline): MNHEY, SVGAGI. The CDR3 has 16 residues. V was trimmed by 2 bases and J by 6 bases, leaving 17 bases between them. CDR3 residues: CASSYAKGEGRNEQFF. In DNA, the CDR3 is TGTGCCAGCAGTTACGCTAAGGGGGAGGGCCGCAATGAGCAGTTCTTC.

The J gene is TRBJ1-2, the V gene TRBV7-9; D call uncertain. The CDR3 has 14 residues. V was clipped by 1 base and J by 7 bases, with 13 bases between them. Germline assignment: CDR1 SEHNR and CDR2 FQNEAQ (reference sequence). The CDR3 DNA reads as TGTGCCAGCAGCTTAGTCCCCCGGGCATTTGGCTACACCTTC. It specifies CASSLVPRAFGYTF.